This T cell receptor beta chain was observed in a study of human T cells and chemical hapten exposure. General observations from the study: DPC sensitization produced no change in TCRs with frequency above 1 in 1000.

Unique molecular identifiers were attached to individual cDNA molecules during library preparation. TCRdb re-called the 5' RACE reads through MiXCR, storing one row per CDR3 protein. The table has tens of thousands of distinct CDR3 sequences, 6.5% to 8.5% seen once. V dropped 7 bases and J dropped 6 bases, with 16 bases sitting between them. Per the germline V gene, CDR1 is SQVTM and CDR2 is ANQGSEA. The CDR3 consists of 13 residues. This clonotype was counted a few times. Its antigen is currently unknown. Whole blood that had not been fractionated was the source of extracted total RNA. The receptor comes from a male donor in good health. This chain links TRBV29-1 with TRBJ2-1; maybe TRBD2 (5 bases). CDR3 sequence (DNA): TGCAGCGGTACTACTAGTAGCCCCAATGAGCAGTTCTTC. It encodes CSGTTSSPNEQFF.